This T cell receptor (beta chain) was retrieved from a study of blood T cell repertoires in COVID-19. As originally analysed: Estimated nucleated cell counts came from reference gene primer amplification. Profiled with immunoSEQ multiplex PCR; TCRdb holds only in-frame clones, not every one. The V and J calls and clone size are taken from that table; D and trimming were inferred from the DNA. The sample shows 100,000 to 150,000 clones, almost 80% of them seen only once. Trimming cost V 4 bases and J 5 bases, with 9 bases left between them. Looked up from germline, CDR1 is LNHDA and CDR2 is SQIVND (reference sequence). The CDR3 runs 13 residues.

Sequences were obtained from peripheral blood. The chain is built from TRBV19 and TRBJ2-1, with D uncertain. This TCR derives from a human donor in a cohort sampled during active COVID-19. The CDR3 sequence: CASSRNRDNEQFF. For the CDR3, the DNA is TGTGCCAGTAGTAGAAACAGAGACAATGAGCAGTTCTTC.